The 22 T cell receptor beta chains reported below all come from one sample, sequenced in a study of blood T cell repertoires in COVID-19. The method was immunoSEQ multiplex PCR; TCRdb's version includes in-frame clones alone and lacks a portion of them. Of just under 80,000 clones listed, 80% to 85% were seen once; the top ten hold approximately 33%. Sequenced: peripheral blood. These receptors all come from a woman in her sixties or seventies with acute or convalescent COVID-19.

This sequence joins TRBV14 and TRBJ2-7; D may be TRBD1 (5 bases). Germline lookup yields CDR1 SGHDN and CDR2 FVKESK. This CDR3 is 13 amino acids long. V was shortened by 2 bases and J by 3 bases, with 8 bases between the two germline ends. The CDR3 region is CASSQRQNYEQYF. CDR3 coding DNA: TGTGCCAGCAGCCAACGACAGAACTACGAGCAGTACTTC. The full variable domain, in which reference TRBV14 and TRBJ2-7 provide the parts outside the CDR3, is EAGVTQFPSHSVIEKGQTVTLRCDPISGHDNLYWYRRVMGKEIKFLLHFVKESKQDESGMPNNRFLAERTGGTYSTLKVQPAELEDSGVYFCASSQRQNYEQYFGPGTRLTVT.

V and J are TRBV21-1 and TRBJ1-4. TRBV21-1 is deemed a pseudogene. The CDR3 is 14 amino acids. The CDR3 region is CASSKGPTGEKLFF. The CDR3 DNA reads TGTGCCAGCAGCAAAGGGCCCACGGGGGAAAAACTGTTTTTT.

This clone has only one observation. The chain has TRBV2 and TRBJ1-2, with D perhaps TRBD1 (5 bases). Trimming removed 7 bases at V and 4 bases at J, with 13 bases between. The CDR3 is made up of 13 amino acids. The V gene's germline CDR1 is SNHLY and CDR2 FYNNEI. In DNA form, the CDR3 reads TGTGCCAGCACGGAGACAGCCCCCTATGGCTACACCTTC. Its translation: CASTETAPYGYTF.

The chain is built from TRBV19 and TRBJ1-3, with TRBD1 identical over 11 bases. Germline CDR1 is LNHDA and CDR2 is SQIVND (reference sequence). V gave up 5 bases and J gave up 2 bases; unmatched junction bases: 5. CDR3 size: 16 residues. CDR3 loop: CASSPQDRGPGNTIYF. As DNA, the CDR3 is TGTGCCAGTAGTCCCCAGGACAGGGGGCCTGGAAACACCATATATTTT.

The chain is built from TRBV2 and TRBJ1-6; D is unresolved. The germline gives CDR1 SNHLY, CDR2 FYNNEI. This CDR3 spans 11 amino acids. V lost 8 bases and J 10 bases, leaving 9 bases between the germline ends. The CDR3: CASASQSPLHF. Here the CDR3 DNA reads TGTGCCAGCGCCAGTCAATCACCCCTCCACTTT.

The CDR3 reads CASSFRAGSGPDTQYF. CDR3 nucleotides: TGTGCCAGTAGTTTCCGGGCGGGATCCGGCCCAGATACGCAGTATTTT. This chain uses TRBV19 with TRBJ2-3; a possible D gene is TRBD2 (6 bases). The CDR3 is 16 amino acids. Trimming pared 5 bases from V and 4 bases from J, leaving 19 bases between. Looked up from germline, CDR1 is LNHDA and CDR2 is SQIVND (reference sequence).

This sequence joins TRBV15 and TRBJ1-5; TRBD1 matches at 8 bases. This CDR3 region has 15 residues. Germline V gene sequence: CDR1 LNHNV, CDR2 YYDKDF (reference sequence). V shed 5 bases, J shed 7 bases, and the junction held 10 bases outside the gene matches. For the CDR3, the DNA is TGTGCCACCAGCGACGGGACAGGACAGGGACAGCCCCAGCATTTT. Translation: CATSDGTGQGQPQHF.

The chain couples TRBV6-6 to TRBJ2-7; 12 positions match TRBD2. CDR3 size: 15 residues. J gave up 0 bases and V 4 bases, and 1 base lay outside the gene matches. CDR1 MNHNY and CDR2 SVGAGI come from the germline V gene (reference sequence). The CDR3 loop reads CASSSTSGGSYEQYF. CDR3 bases: TGTGCCAGCAGTTCGACTAGCGGGGGCTCCTACGAGCAGTACTTC.

The chain uses TRBV21-1 and TRBJ2-7; the D segment call TRBD1 is taken from the table without a DNA check. TRBV21-1 is reported as a pseudogene. This CDR3 has 17 amino acids. The CDR3 bases are TGTGCCAGCAGCAAAATATTCTTCCGTCTAAACAGGGACGAGCAGTACTTC. Its protein is CASSKIFFRLNRDEQYF.

This clone was found once. The rearrangement joins TRBV7-2 to TRBJ1-3; no clear D. Trimming cost V 5 bases and J 0 bases, with 14 bases left between them. Germline CDR1 is SGHTA and CDR2 is FQGNSA. The CDR3 contains 16 residues. DNA of the CDR3: TGTGCCAGCAGCCCCGAAGGAGGGCCCTCTGGAAACACCATATATTTT. Translation gives CASSPEGGPSGNTIYF.

This rearrangement joins TRBV14 to TRBJ1-2; tentative D call: TRBD1 (6 bases). In germline, CDR1 is SGHDN, CDR2 FVKESK. The germline V and J ends were trimmed by 5 bases and 7 bases, with 11 bases remaining between them. CDR3 length: 12 amino acids. CDR3 coding DNA: TGTGCCAGCAGCTTACACAGGGTTGGCTACACCTTC. Protein: CASSLHRVGYTF. Complete variable domain (other parts from reference TRBV14 and TRBJ1-2): EAGVTQFPSHSVIEKGQTVTLRCDPISGHDNLYWYRRVMGKEIKFLLHFVKESKQDESGMPNNRFLAERTGGTYSTLKVQPAELEDSGVYFCASSLHRVGYTFGSGTRLTVV.

The chain joins TRBV28 to TRBJ1-5; no clear D. The germline CDR1 and CDR2 sequences are MDHEN and SYDVKM. V dropped 2 bases and J dropped 1 base, with 12 bases sitting between them. CDR3 size: 16 residues. Written as DNA, the CDR3 is TGTGCCAGCAGTTTACCGCCCGAAAGCAGCAATCAGCCCCAGCATTTT. It yields the protein CASSLPPESSNQPQHF. The full variable domain, in which reference TRBV28 and TRBJ1-5 provide the parts outside the CDR3, is DVKVTQSSRYLVKRTGEKVFLECVQDMDHENMFWYRQDPGLGLRLIYFSYDVKMKEKGDIPEGYSVSREKKERFSLILESASTNQTSMYLCASSLPPESSNQPQHFGDGTRLSIL.

The V call is TRBV28, the J call TRBJ2-1; 9 bases line up with TRBD2. Germline-derived CDR1 and CDR2 are MDHEN and SYDVKM. J lost 12 bases, V lost 2 bases, and 11 bases had no gene match. There are 15 residues in the CDR3. DNA of the CDR3: TGTGCCAGCAGTTTAATAAGGAGCGGGGGGTCTGCGCAGTTCTTC. Protein sequence: CASSLIRSGGSAQFF.

The V gene is TRBV5-1, the J gene TRBJ2-2; possibly TRBD1 for D (5 bases). The CDR3 extends over 15 amino acids. V was trimmed by 5 bases and J by 0 bases, leaving 11 bases between them. Germline V gives CDR1 SGHRS, CDR2 YFSETQ. The CDR3 here is CASRAQATNTGELFF. CDR3 in DNA: TGCGCCAGCAGAGCACAGGCCACGAACACCGGGGAGCTGTTTTTT.

V is TRBV11-2 and J is TRBJ2-3; D gene ambiguous. Trimming removed 2 bases from V and 0 bases from J, with 6 bases in between. The CDR3 spans 14 residues. The germline gives CDR1 SGHAT, CDR2 FQNNGV. The CDR3 DNA reads as TGTGCCAGCAGCTTACTGTCTAGCACAGATACGCAGTATTTT. The encoded protein is CASSLLSSTDTQYF.

The CDR3 loop is CAWRPPLPRDIGTEAFF. The DNA for the CDR3 is TGTGCCTGGAGGCCGCCCCTACCCAGGGATATTGGCACTGAAGCTTTCTTT. The genes are TRBV30 and TRBJ1-1; TRBD1 is a possible D gene (5 bases). Germline V CDR1 and CDR2: GTSNPN, SVGIG (reference sequence). This CDR3 is built from 17 residues. With 3 bases removed from V and 4 bases from J, the gap between germline ends came to 24 bases. The variable domain in full, completed from reference TRBV30 and TRBJ1-1, reads SQTIHQWPATLVQPVGSPLSLECTVEGTSNPNLYWYRQAAGRGLQLLFYSVGIGQISSEVPQNLSASRPQDRQFILSSKKLLLSDSGFYLCAWRPPLPRDIGTEAFFGQGTRLTVV.

Here the CDR3 DNA reads TGTGCCAGCAGCCTCTATTGGGGGGGCCGATTGGGGAATGAGCAGTTCTTC. It is translated as CASSLYWGGRLGNEQFF. The V gene is TRBV3-1 (or the pseudogene TRBV3-2), the J gene TRBJ2-1; the D gene is possibly TRBD2 (7 bases). The CDR3 spans 17 residues. CDR1 is LGHDT, CDR2 YNNKEL, per germline (reference sequence). The ends were cut back, 4 bases at V and 7 bases at J, with 23 bases in the middle.

V gene TRBV15 combines with J gene TRBJ2-5; no clear D. The germline CDR1 and CDR2 sequences are LNHNV and YYDKDF (reference sequence). The CDR3 is 13 amino acids. V was clipped by 5 bases and J by 3 bases, with 10 bases between them. The chain's CDR3 is CATSLVPEETQYF. CDR3 DNA: TGTGCCACCAGCCTGGTCCCAGAAGAGACCCAGTACTTC.

The chain employs TRBV18 and TRBJ2-7, with D maybe TRBD2 (6 bases). This CDR3 contains 13 residues. Germline V CDR1 and CDR2: KGHSH, LQKENI. Trimming stripped 10 bases from V and 6 bases from J, with 19 bases between. The CDR3 loop is CATLKRRGGEQYF. The CDR3 DNA follows: TGTGCCACCCTAAAACGACGGGGAGGCGAGCAGTACTTC.

The gene calls are TRBV12-3 or TRBV12-4 and TRBJ2-2; D is perhaps TRBD2 (6 bases). This CDR3 has 13 amino acids. V was cut by 8 bases and J by 5 bases, with 12 bases left in between. The CDR3 region is CASVQEGTGELFF. The CDR3 nucleotides are TGTGCCAGCGTGCAGGAGGGGACCGGGGAGCTGTTTTTT.

The CDR3 spells CASSLGYWNEKLFF. CDR3 nucleotide sequence: TGTGCCAGCAGCTTGGGATACTGGAATGAAAAACTGTTTTTT. The V and J genes are TRBV5-6 and TRBJ1-4, with no clear D. The ends were cut back, 0 bases at V and 5 bases at J, with 8 bases in the middle. CDR3 length equals 14 residues. The germline V gene encodes CDR1 SGHDT and CDR2 YYEEEE.

The V call is TRBV6-1, the J call TRBJ2-3; D is perhaps TRBD1 (6 bases). Germline V gene sequence: CDR1 MNHNS, CDR2 SASEGT. Trimming took 4 bases from V and 0 from J, leaving 23 bases between them. This CDR3 has 19 amino acids. The CDR3 loop reads CASSARANRADTSTDTQYF. DNA of the CDR3: TGTGCCAGCAGTGCTCGAGCGAACAGGGCCGATACTAGCACAGATACGCAGTATTTT.